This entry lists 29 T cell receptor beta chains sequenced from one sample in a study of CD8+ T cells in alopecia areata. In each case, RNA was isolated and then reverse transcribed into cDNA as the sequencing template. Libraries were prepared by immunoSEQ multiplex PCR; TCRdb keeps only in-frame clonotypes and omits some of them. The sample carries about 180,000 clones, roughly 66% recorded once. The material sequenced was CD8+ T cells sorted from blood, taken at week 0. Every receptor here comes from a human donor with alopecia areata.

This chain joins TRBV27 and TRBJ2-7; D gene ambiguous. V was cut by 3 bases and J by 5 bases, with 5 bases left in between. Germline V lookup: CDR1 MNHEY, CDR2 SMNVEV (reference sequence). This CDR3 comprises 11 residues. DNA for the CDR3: TGTGCCAGCAGTTTTCGTAACGAGCAGTACTTC. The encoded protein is CASSFRNEQYF.

The DNA for the CDR3 is TGTGCCAGCAGTTCCCCGGACAGGGGCAATACCGGGGAGCTGTTTTTT. Translation: CASSSPDRGNTGELFF. The chain uses TRBV7-9 and TRBJ2-2, with 9 bases fitting TRBD1. J was trimmed by 5 bases and V by 6 bases; bases with no gene match: 10. Germline-derived CDR1 and CDR2 are SEHNR and FQNEAQ (reference sequence). The CDR3 loop spans 16 amino acids.

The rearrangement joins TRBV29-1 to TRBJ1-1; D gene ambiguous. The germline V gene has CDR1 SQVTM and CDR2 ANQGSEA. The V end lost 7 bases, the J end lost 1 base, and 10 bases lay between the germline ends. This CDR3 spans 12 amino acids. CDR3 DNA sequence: TGCAGCGCACTACTTTGGAACACTGAAGCTTTCTTT. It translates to CSALLWNTEAFF.

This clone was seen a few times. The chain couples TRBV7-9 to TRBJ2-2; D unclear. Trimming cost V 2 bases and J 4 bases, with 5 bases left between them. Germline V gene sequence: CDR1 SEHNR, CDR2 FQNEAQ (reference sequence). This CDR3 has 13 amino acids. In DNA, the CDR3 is TGTGCCAGCAGCTTATTTAGCACCGGGGAGCTGTTTTTT. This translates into CASSLFSTGELFF.

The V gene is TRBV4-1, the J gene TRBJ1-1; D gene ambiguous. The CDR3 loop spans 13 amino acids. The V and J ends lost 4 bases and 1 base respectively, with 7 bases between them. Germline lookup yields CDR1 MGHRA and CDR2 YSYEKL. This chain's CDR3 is CASSLGPNTEAFF. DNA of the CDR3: TGCGCCAGCAGCCTCGGCCCGAACACTGAAGCTTTCTTT.

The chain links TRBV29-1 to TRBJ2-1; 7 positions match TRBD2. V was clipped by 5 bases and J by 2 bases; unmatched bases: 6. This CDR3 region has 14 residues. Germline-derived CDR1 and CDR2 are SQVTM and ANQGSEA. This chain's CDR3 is CSVSIAGPYNEQFF. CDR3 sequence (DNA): TGCAGCGTTTCAATAGCGGGCCCCTACAATGAGCAGTTCTTC.

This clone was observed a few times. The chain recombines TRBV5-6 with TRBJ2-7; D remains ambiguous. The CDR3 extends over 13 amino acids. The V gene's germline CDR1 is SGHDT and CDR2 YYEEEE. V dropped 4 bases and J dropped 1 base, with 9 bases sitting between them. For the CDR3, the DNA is TGTGCCAGCAGCGTTGACACATCCTACGAGCAGTACTTC. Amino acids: CASSVDTSYEQYF.

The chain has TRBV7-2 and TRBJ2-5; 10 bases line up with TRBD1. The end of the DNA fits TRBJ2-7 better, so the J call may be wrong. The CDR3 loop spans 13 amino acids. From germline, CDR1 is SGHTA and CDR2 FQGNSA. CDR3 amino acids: CASSIGTGDEQYF. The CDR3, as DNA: TGTGCCAGCAGCATAGGGACAGGGGACGAGCAGTACTTC.

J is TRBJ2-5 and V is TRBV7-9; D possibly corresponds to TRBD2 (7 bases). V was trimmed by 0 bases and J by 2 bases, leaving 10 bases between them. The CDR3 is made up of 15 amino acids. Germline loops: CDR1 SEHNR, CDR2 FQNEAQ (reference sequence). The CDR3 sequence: CASSLAGGLQETQYF. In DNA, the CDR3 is TGTGCCAGCAGCTTAGCGGGGGGGCTTCAAGAGACCCAGTACTTC. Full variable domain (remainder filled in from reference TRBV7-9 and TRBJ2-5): DTGVSQNPRHKITKRGQNVTFRCDPISEHNRLYWYRQTLGQGPEFLTYFQNEAQLEKSRLLSDRFSAERPKGSFSTLEIQRTEQGDSAMYLCASSLAGGLQETQYFGPGTRLLVL.

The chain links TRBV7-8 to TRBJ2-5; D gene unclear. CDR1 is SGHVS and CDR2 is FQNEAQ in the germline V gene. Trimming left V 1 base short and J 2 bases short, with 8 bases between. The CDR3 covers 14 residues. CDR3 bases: TGTGCCAGCAGCTTAGGTCAGAGACAAGAGACCCAGTACTTC. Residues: CASSLGQRQETQYF.

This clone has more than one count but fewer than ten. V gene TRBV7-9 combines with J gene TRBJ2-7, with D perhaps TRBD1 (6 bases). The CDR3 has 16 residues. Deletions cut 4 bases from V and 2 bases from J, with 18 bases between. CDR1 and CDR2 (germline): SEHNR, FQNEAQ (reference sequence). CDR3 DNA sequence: TGTGCCAGCAGCTCGCGAACAGGGAAAGGGACCTACGAGCAGTACTTC. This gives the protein CASSSRTGKGTYEQYF.

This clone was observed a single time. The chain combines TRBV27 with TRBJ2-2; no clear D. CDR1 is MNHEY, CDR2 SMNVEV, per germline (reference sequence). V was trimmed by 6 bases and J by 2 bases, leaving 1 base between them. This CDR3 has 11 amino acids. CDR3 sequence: CASRNTGELFF. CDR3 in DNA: TGTGCCAGCAGAAACACCGGGGAGCTGTTTTTT.

CDR3 protein: CASSHRGAETYNEQFF. The CDR3 region has the DNA TGCGCCAGCAGCCACCGAGGAGCGGAAACCTACAATGAGCAGTTCTTC. The chain joins TRBV4-1 to TRBJ2-1; D is possibly TRBD2 (5 bases). Trimming left V 3 bases short and J 2 bases short, with 14 bases between. The CDR3 consists of 16 residues. The V gene's germline CDR1 is MGHRA and CDR2 YSYEKL.

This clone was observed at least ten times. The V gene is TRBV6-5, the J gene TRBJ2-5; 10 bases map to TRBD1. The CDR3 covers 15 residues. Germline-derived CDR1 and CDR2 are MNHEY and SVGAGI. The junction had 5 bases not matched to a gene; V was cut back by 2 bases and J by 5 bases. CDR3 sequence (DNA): TGTGCCAGCAGTTACGGGACAGGGGTTGTCGAGACCCAGTACTTC. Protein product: CASSYGTGVVETQYF.

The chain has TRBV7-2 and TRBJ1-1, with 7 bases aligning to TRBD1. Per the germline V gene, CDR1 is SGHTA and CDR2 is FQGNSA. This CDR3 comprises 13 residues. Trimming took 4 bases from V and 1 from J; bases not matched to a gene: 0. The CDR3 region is CASSWTGNTEAFF. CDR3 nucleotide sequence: TGTGCCAGCAGCTGGACAGGGAACACTGAAGCTTTCTTT. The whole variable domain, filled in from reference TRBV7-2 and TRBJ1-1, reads GAGVSQSPSNKVTEKGKDVELRCDPISGHTALYWYRQSLGQGLEFLIYFQGNSAPDKSGLPSDRFSAERTGGSVSTLTIQRTQQEDSAVYLCASSWTGNTEAFFGQGTRLTVV.

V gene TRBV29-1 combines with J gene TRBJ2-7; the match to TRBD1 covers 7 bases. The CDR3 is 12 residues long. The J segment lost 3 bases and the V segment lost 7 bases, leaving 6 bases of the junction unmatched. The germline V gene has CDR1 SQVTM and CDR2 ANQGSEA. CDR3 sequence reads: CSARQGFYEQYF. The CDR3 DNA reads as TGCAGCGCCAGACAGGGATTCTACGAGCAGTACTTC.

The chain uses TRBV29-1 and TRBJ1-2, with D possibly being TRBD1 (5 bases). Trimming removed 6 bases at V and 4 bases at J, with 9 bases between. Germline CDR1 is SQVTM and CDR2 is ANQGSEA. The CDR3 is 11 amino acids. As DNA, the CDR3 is TGCAGCGTCAGGGCCGGCTATGGCTACACCTTC. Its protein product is CSVRAGYGYTF. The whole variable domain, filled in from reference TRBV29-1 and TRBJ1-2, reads SAVISQKPSRDICQRGTSLTIQCQVDSQVTMMFWYRQQPGQSLTLIATANQGSEATYESGFVIDKFPISRPNLTFSTLTVSNMSPEDSSIYLCSVRAGYGYTFGSGTRLTVV.

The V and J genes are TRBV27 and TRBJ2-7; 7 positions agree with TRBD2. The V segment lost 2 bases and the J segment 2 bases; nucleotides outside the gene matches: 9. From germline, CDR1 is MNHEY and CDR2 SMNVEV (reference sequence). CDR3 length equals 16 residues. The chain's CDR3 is CASSLQWGGSPYEQYF. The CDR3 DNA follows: TGTGCCAGCAGTTTACAGTGGGGGGGGTCTCCCTACGAGCAGTACTTC.

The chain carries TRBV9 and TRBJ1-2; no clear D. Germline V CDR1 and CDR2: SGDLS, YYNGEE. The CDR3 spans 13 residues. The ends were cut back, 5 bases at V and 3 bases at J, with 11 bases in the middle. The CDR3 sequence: CASRDTDHYGYTF. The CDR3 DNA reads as TGTGCCAGCAGGGATACGGACCACTATGGCTACACCTTC.

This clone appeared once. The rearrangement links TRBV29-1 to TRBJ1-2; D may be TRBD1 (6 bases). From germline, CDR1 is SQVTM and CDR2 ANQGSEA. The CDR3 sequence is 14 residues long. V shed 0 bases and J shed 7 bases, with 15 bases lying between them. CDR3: CSVEDRGRGFGYTF. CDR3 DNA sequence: TGCAGCGTTGAAGATCGGGGCAGGGGTTTTGGCTACACCTTC.

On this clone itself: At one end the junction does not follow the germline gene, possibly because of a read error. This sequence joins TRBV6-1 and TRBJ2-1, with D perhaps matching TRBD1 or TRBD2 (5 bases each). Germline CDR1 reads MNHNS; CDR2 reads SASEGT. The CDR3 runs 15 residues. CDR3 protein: CASRDRLRGYNEQFF. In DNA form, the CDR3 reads TGCGCCAGCAGAGATCGGCTGAGGGGCTACAATGAGCAGTTCTTC.

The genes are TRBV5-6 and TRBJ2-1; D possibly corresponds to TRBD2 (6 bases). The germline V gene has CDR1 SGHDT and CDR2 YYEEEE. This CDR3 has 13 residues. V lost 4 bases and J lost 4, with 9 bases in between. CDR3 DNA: TGTGCCAGCAGCCCGGGGGAGTACAATGAGCAGTTCTTC. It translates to CASSPGEYNEQFF. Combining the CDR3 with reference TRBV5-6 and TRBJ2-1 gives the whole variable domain DAGVTQSPTHLIKTRGQQVTLRCSPKSGHDTVSWYQQALGQGPQFIFQYYEEEERQRGNFPDRFSGHQFPNYSSELNVNALLLGDSALYLCASSPGEYNEQFFGPGTRLTVL.

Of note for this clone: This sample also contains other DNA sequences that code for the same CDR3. As DNA, the CDR3 is TGTGCCAGCAGTTTAAGCGGGGCCAACGTCCTGACTTTC. Translated: CASSLSGANVLTF. The rearrangement links TRBV27 to TRBJ2-6; D is unresolved. The CDR3 totals 13 residues. Trimming cost V 2 bases and J 4 bases, with 3 bases left between them. CDR1 is MNHEY, CDR2 SMNVEV, per germline (reference sequence).

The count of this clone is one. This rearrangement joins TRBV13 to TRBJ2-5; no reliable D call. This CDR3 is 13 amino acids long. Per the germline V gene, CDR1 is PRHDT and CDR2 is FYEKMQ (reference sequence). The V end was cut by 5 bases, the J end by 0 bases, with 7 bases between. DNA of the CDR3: TGTGCCAGCAGCAACTCCTACCAAGAGACCCAGTACTTC. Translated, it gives CASSNSYQETQYF.

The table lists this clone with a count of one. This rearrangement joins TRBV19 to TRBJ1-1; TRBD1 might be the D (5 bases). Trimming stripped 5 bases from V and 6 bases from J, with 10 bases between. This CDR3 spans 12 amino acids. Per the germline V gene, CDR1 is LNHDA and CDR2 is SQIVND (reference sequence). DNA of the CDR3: TGTGCCAGTAGTCGGGGCGGCCCTGAAGCTTTCTTT. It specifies CASSRGGPEAFF.

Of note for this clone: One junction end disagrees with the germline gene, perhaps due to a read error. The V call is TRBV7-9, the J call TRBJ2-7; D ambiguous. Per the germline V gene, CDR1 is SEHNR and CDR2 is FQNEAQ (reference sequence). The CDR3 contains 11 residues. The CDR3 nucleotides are TGTGCCAGCAGCTCGGAAAACACCGCCCTATTC. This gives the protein CASSSENTALF.

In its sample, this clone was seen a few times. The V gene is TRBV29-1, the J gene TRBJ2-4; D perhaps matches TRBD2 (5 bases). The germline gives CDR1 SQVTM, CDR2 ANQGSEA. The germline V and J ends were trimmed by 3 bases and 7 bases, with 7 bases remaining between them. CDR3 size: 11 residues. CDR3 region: CSVEGENIQYF. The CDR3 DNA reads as TGCAGCGTTGAGGGAGAGAACATTCAGTACTTC.

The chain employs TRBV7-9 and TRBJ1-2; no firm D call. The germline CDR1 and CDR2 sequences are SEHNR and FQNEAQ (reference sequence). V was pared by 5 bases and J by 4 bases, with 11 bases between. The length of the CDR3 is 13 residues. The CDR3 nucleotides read TGTGCCAGCAGCGGAGGACGGTCCTATGGCTACACCTTC. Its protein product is CASSGGRSYGYTF.

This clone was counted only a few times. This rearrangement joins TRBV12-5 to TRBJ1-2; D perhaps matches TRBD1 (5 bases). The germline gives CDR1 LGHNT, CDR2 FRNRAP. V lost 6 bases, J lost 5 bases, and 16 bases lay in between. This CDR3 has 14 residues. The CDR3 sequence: CASGPSGGGYGYTF. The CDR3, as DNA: TGTGCTAGTGGCCCCTCCGGGGGGGGATATGGCTACACCTTC.